This TCR beta chain was found in a study of shared clonotypes between healthy human individuals (dated by TCRdb to between 2020 and 2021). In the study overall: The cohort comprised a couple of women and a few men aged 18 to 49 years. For each donor, three plates each were used for CD4 naive and CD4 memory, two plates were used for CD8 naive, and one plate was used for CD8 memory. To estimate repertoire size and how much clonotypes are shared between individuals, the study performed deep sequencing of blood TCR repertoires from roughly five healthy adults. To increase sequencing depth and limit assay-specific biases, different laboratories used diverse techniques to prepare libraries and sequence TCR repertoires. Each donor's leukapheresis produced roughly between roughly 0.85 and 9.5 billion PBMCs.

TCR CDR3 regions were amplified from genomic DNA by multiplex PCR using the deep immunoSEQ assay. For each cell subset, the extracted genomic DNA was distributed evenly across all wells of several immunoSEQ 96-well plates, and each plate served as one replicate. For sorted subsets, approximately 210 ng of genomic DNA, equivalent to roughly 30,000 T cell genomes, went into each replicate PCR. Purified libraries were quantified with a Qubit 3.0 fluorometer, sized on a Bioanalyzer 2100, and re-quantified with the KAPA Library Quantification kit. Every immunoSEQ 96-well plate was sequenced on a separate single-read 150-cycle Illumina NextSeq 550 flow cell. The original methods were these. Because only junctional sequences without quality scores were contained in the immunoSEQ output, filtering matching that applied to full-length reads could not be performed. Sequences were annotated with PyIR, a Python wrapper for IgBLAST v1.9, using IMGT germline references to assign V/J genes and CDR3. Any read was removed if the V/J assignment was weak (E-value above 1e-6), the CDR3 was missing, or the read contained stop codons, out-of-frame junctions, or ambiguous translated residues. V3J clonotypes were defined as sequences sharing the same inferred V gene, J gene, and CDR3 amino acid sequence. To compute the percentage overlap between repertoires, the number of shared unique clonotypes was divided by the size of the smaller repertoire. RTK rarefaction, the Chao1 estimator, and Recon v2.1 estimates of unobserved clonotypes were used to assess repertoire richness. Generation probabilities for all TCRbeta clonotypes obtained by the gDNA method from a few donors were computed using OLGA. TCRdb mirrors the immuneACCESS table, restricted to in-frame sequences. Some clones are absent from its copies; in checked studies, under half trace to an unresolved V gene, and the reason for the others is unknown. The V and J calls and the clone size are those of that table, but D and trimming were determined from the DNA. The sample data list approximately 740,000 clones, and almost 95% of these were observed just once. In total, the top ten clones hold around 24% of the sample.

As for this clone: Its recognized antigen is unknown. Within one base of it there is no much larger clone, and no base qualities were kept. Other nucleotide sequences in the sample specify the same CDR3.

Counted from cysteine to phenylalanine, this CDR3 has 13 amino acids. Solely the CDR3 DNA is kept, with 39 bases framed from the first base. Taken from the germline V gene (reference sequence), the CDR1 and CDR2 loops are MNHEY and SMNVEV. Trimming costs V 0 bases and J 5 bases, and their ends lie 4 bases apart. The research as a whole found: Naive subsets generally had larger estimated clonotype richness than memory subsets. Approximately 5% of naive CD4, 3% to 3.5% of naive CD8, 2.3% of memory CD4, and around 0.4% of memory CD8 clonotypes were shared across several donors. Pairwise subsampling led to the expectation that sequencing depth would affect the degree of clonotype sharing among donors. Because the study included only a small number of donors, the genetic and exposure-history diversity represented was limited. Sampling was restricted to blood, and TCR repertoires in tissues likely differ from the TCR repertoires found in blood. Compared with non-shared clonotypes, the clonotypes found in all four sorted-subset donors had higher generation probabilities. Rarefaction of sorted-subset datasets indicated incomplete sequencing despite the large sequencing depth.

CD8 naive samples consisted of CD45RO-negative cells that were positively selected for CCR7, yielding a CD45RA+CCR7+ population without TemRA cells. Donors were healthy HIV-negative adults with no recently reported acute infections or vaccinations. All donors were Caucasian adults living in Nashville, Tennessee, USA. After blood collection by leukapheresis, PBMCs were isolated using Ficoll-Histopaque density gradient centrifugation and then cryopreserved in the vapor phase of liquid nitrogen. Purity and quantity of every magnetically sorted T cell population were checked by analytical flow cytometry. Genomic DNA was isolated from every sorted fraction and measured by UV absorbance on a Nanodrop 2000c.

The sequenced sample was naive CD8+ T cells sorted from blood. The cell subset or site label corresponds to: CD45RA+CCR7+. The chain joins TRBV27 to TRBJ2-2, with the D segment identity uncertain. This TCR derives from a man aged 25 to 40 in good health. The DNA is TGTGCCAGCAGTTTATCGAGGACCGGGGAGCTGTTTTTT. Translated, it gives CASSLSRTGELFF.